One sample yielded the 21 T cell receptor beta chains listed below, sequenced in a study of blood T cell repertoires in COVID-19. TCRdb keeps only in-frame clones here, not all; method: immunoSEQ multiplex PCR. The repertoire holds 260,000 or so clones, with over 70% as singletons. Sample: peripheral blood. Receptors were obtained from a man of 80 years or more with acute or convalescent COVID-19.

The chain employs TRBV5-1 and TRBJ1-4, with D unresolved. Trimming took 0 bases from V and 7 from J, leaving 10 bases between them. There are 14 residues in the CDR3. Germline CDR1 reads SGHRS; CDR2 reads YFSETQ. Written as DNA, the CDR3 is TGCGCCAGCAGCTTGGCCGGGAGTTCTGAAAAACTGTTTTTT. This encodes CASSLAGSSEKLFF. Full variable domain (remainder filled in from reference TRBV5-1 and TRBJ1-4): KAGVTQTPRYLIKTRGQQVTLSCSPISGHRSVSWYQQTPGQGLQFLFEYFSETQRNKGNFPGRFSGRQFSNSRSEMNVSTLELGDSALYLCASSLAGSSEKLFFGSGTQLSVL.

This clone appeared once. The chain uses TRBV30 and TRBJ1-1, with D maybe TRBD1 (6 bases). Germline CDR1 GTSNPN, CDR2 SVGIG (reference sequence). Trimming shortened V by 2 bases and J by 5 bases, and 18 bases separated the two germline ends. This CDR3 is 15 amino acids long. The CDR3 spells CAWSSLGGAGTEAFF. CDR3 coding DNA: TGTGCCTGGAGTTCTCTGGGGGGGGCCGGGACTGAAGCTTTCTTT. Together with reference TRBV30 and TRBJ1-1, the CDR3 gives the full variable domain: SQTIHQWPATLVQPVGSPLSLECTVEGTSNPNLYWYRQAAGRGLQLLFYSVGIGQISSEVPQNLSASRPQDRQFILSSKKLLLSDSGFYLCAWSSLGGAGTEAFFGQGTRLTVV.

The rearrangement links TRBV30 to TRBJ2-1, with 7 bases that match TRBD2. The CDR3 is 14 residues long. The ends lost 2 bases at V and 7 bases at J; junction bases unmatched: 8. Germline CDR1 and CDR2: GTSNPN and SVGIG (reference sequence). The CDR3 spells CAWSSGSGGNEQFF. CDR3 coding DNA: TGTGCCTGGAGTTCAGGCTCGGGGGGAAATGAGCAGTTCTTC. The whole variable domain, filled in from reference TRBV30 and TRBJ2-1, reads SQTIHQWPATLVQPVGSPLSLECTVEGTSNPNLYWYRQAAGRGLQLLFYSVGIGQISSEVPQNLSASRPQDRQFILSSKKLLLSDSGFYLCAWSSGSGGNEQFFGPGTRLTVL.

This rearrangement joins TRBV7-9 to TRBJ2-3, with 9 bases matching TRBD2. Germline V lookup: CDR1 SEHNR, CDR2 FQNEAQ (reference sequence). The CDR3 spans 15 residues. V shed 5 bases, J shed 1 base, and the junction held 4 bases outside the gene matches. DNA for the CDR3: TGTGCCAGCAGCCCGCGGGGGGGGCGCACAGATACGCAGTATTTT. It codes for CASSPRGGRTDTQYF.

CDR3 loop: CASSEPGTLYGYTF. The CDR3 DNA is TGTGCCAGCAGTGAACCGGGAACACTTTATGGCTACACCTTC. J is TRBJ1-2 and V is TRBV6-1; no clear D. CDR1 and CDR2 from the germline V gene are MNHNS and SASEGT. The CDR3 is 14 residues long. V lost 2 bases to trimming and J lost 5 bases, with 12 bases between them.

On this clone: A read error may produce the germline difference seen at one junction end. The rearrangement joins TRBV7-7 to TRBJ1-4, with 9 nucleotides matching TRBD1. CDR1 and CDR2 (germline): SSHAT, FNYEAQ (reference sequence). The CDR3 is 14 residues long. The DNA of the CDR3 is TGTGCTAGCAGTACGGACAGGGGTGGTGAAAAACTGTTTTTT. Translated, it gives CASSTDRGGEKLFF.

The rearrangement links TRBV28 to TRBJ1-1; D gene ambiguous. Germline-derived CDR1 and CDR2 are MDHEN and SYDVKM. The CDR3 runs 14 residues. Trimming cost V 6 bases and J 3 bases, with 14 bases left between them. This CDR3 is CASRPPDTYTEAFF. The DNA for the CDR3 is TGTGCCAGCAGACCTCCTGACACTTACACTGAAGCTTTCTTT.

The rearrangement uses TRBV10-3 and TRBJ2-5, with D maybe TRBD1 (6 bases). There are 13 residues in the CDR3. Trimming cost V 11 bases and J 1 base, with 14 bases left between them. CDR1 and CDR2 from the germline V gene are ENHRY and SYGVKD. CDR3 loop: CASRSGAQETQYF. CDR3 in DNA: TGTGCCTCCCGGTCAGGGGCCCAAGAGACCCAGTACTTC.

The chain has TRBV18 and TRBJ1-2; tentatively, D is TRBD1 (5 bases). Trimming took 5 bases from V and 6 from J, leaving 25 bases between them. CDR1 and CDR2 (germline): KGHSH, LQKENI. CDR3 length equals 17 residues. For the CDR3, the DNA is TGTGCCAGCTCATCCGGACCGGGACTCCGTACGTGGGATGGCTACACCTTC. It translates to CASSSGPGLRTWDGYTF.

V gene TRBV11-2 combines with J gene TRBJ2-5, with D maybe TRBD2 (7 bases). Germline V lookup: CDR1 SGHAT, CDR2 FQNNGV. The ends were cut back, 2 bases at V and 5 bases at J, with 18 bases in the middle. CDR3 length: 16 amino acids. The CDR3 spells CASSLRGGELWETQYF. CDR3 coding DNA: TGTGCCAGCAGCTTACGAGGGGGGGAACTATGGGAGACCCAGTACTTC.

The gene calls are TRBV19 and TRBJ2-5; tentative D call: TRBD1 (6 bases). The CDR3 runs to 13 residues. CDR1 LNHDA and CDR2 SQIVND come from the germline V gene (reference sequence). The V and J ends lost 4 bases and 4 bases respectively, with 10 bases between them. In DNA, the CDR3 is TGTGCCAGTAGTAACAGGGCCGTAGAGACCCAGTACTTC. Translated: CASSNRAVETQYF.

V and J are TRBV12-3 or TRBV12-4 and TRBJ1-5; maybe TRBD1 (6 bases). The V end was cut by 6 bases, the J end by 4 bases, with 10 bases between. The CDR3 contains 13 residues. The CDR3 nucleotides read TGTGCCAGCAGAGAGACAGGAAATCAGCCCCAGCATTTT. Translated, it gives CASRETGNQPQHF.

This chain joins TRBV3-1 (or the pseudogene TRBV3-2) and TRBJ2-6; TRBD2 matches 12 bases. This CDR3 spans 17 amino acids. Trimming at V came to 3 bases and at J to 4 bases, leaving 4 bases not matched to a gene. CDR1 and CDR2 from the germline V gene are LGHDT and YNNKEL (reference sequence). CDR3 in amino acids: CASSQTSGGAGANVLTF. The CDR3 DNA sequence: TGTGCCAGCAGCCAGACTAGCGGGGGAGCGGGGGCCAACGTCCTGACTTTC.

The CDR3 sequence: CASSFAPSGTGGIWEQFF. The CDR3 DNA follows: TGTGCCAGCAGCTTCGCTCCCTCCGGGACAGGGGGAATTTGGGAGCAGTTCTTC. The chain employs TRBV11-3 and TRBJ2-1; 11 bases are a match to TRBD1. CDR3 length: 18 amino acids. Unmatched junction bases numbered 17, after V lost 3 bases and J lost 10 bases. Germline V CDR1 and CDR2: SGHNT, YENEEA.

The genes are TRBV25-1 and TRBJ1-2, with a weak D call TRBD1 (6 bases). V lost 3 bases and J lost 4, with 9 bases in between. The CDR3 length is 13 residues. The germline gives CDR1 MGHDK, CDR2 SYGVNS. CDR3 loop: CASSEGAAYGYTF. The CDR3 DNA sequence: TGTGCCAGCAGTGAGGGGGCAGCCTATGGCTACACCTTC.

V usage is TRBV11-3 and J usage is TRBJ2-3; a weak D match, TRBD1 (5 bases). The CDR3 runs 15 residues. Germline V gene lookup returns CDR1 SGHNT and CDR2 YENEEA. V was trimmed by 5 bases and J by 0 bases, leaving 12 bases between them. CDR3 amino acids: CASSPFRGSTDTQYF. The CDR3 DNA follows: TGTGCCAGCAGCCCTTTTAGGGGAAGCACAGATACGCAGTATTTT.

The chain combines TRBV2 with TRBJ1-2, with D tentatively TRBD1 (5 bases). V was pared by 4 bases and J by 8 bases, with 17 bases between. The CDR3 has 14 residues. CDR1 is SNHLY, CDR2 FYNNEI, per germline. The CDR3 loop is CASSVPRDGYGYTF. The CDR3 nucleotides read TGTGCCAGCAGTGTCCCCAGGGATGGATACGGCTACACCTTC.

The CDR3 reads CASSFSGYGYTF. The CDR3 DNA reads TGTGCCAGCAGTTTCTCGGGCTATGGCTACACCTTC. The V gene is TRBV28, the J gene TRBJ1-2; the D is unclear. Germline V gene data show CDR1 as MDHEN and CDR2 as SYDVKM. V lost 3 bases and J 4 bases, leaving 6 bases between the germline ends. This CDR3 region has 12 residues.

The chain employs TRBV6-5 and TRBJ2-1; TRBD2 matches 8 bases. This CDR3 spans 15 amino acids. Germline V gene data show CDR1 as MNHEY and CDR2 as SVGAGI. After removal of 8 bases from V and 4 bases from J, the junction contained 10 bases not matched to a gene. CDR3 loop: CASLGAGGAYNEQFF. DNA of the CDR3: TGTGCCAGCTTGGGTGCGGGAGGTGCGTACAATGAGCAGTTCTTC.

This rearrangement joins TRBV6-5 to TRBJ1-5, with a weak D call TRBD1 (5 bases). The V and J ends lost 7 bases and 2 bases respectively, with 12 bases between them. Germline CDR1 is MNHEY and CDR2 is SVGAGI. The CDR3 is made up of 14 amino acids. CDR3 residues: CASKGGTGNQPQHF. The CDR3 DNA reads TGTGCCAGCAAAGGAGGGACGGGCAATCAGCCCCAGCATTTT.

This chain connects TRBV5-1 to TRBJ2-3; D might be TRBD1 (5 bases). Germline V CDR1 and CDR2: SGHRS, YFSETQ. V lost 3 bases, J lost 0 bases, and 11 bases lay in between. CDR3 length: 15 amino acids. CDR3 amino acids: CASSYKGSSTDTQYF. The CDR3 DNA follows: TGCGCCAGCAGCTACAAGGGGTCTAGCACAGATACGCAGTATTTT.